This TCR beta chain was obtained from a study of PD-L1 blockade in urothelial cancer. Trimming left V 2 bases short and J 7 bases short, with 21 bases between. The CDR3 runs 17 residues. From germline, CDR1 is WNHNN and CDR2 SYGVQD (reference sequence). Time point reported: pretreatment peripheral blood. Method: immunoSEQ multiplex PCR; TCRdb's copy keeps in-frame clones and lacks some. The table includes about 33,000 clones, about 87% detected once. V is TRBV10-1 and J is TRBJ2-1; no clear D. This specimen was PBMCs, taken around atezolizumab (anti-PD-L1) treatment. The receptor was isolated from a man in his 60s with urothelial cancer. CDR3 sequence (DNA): TGCGCCAGCAGTGAGGTGGTAGCTCACCACTTGAGAAATGAGCAGTTCTTC. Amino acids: CASSEVVAHHLRNEQFF.